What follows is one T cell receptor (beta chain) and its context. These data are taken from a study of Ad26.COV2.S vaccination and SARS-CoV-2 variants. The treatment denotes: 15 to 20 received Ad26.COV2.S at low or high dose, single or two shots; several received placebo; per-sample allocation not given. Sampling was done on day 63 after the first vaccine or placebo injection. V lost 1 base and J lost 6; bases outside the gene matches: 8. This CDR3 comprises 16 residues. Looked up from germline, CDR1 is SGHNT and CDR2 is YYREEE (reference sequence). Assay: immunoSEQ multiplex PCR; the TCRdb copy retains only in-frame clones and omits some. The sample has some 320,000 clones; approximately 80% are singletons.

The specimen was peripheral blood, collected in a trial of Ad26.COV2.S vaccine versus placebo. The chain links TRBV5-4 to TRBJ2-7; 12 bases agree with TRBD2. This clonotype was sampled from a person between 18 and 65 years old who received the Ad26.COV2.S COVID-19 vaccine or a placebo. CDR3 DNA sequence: TGTGCCAGCAGCTTGTACCTAGCGGGGGGGCCAGTCGAGCAGTACTTC. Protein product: CASSLYLAGGPVEQYF.